This T cell receptor beta chain was captured in a study of PD-1 blockade in classical Hodgkin lymphoma. The method was immunoSEQ multiplex PCR; TCRdb's version includes in-frame clones alone and lacks a portion of them. There are roughly 30,000 clones in the sample; roughly four fifths occur only once, and around 0.6% lies in the top ten. The CDR3 has 15 amino acids. The germline V and J ends were trimmed by 2 bases and 1 base, with 11 bases remaining between them. Germline loops: CDR1 KGHSH, CDR2 LQKENI. The sample's time point: cycle 4 day 1 (C4D1), after 6 weeks of nivolumab. The patients all showed relapse after autologous stem cell transplantation, while their brentuximab vedotin exposure varied. Researchers report purifying CD4+ T cells from thawed PBMCs by magnetic negative selection. Only one count was recorded for this clone. What it binds is unknown. Findings and limits, study-wide: The study found complete responders had baseline diversity similar to newly diagnosed patients. Whereas CD4+ TCR diversity had risen significantly by C4D1, CD8+ TCR diversity had not.

This clonotype was sampled from a human donor with classical Hodgkin lymphoma. Sequenced material: CD4+ T cells from blood, taken before the fourth cycle of nivolumab. The gene calls are TRBV18 and TRBJ1-1; a possible D gene is TRBD1 (6 bases). The CDR3 protein is CASSPKADRNTEAFF. CDR3 coding DNA: TGTGCCAGCTCACCAAAAGCGGACAGGAACACTGAAGCTTTCTTT.